This entry features one T cell receptor beta chain sequence. The method was immunoSEQ multiplex PCR; TCRdb's version includes in-frame clones alone and lacks a portion of them. The sample records some 67,000 clones, 95% to 98% being singletons. This sample stems from a study of technical replicates of blood from several donors. V trimming: 3 bases; J trimming: 5 bases; junction bases outside the gene matches: 13. This CDR3 spans 16 amino acids. CDR1 is SGHRS and CDR2 is YFSETQ in the germline V gene. The receptor's source is a human donor in good health. Sequenced input: T cells isolated from PBMCs. The chain is built from TRBV5-1 and TRBJ1-1; 7 bases map to TRBD1. Here the CDR3 reads CASSSRGDRARTEAFF. DNA of the CDR3: TGCGCCAGCAGCTCCCGAGGCGACAGGGCTAGGACTGAAGCTTTCTTT.